Following are 29 T cell receptor beta chains from one sample sequenced in a study of regulatory T cells in long-lasting Graves disease. Stated time point: newly diagnosed GD, antithyroid drugs for less than 3 months. PBMC RNA was the source of the TCR library. TCR beta libraries were built with iRepertoire HTBI primers and Arm-PCR of CDR3 regions. TCRdb used MiXCR to reprocess the multiplex PCR reads, holding one entry per CDR3 protein. This table holds about 620,000 distinct CDR3 sequences, roughly 15% found once. The sample was also reused in another study, on T cells in Graves' hyperthyroidism and ophthalmopathy.

The sample here was peripheral blood mononuclear cells (PBMCs), taken at new diagnosis, from a patient treated with antithyroid drugs. The receptors were sampled from a woman aged 25 to 39 with Graves disease.

V and J are TRBV9 and TRBJ1-2; D is uncertain. The CDR3 contains 13 residues. V lost 4 bases and J lost 5, with 12 bases in between. CDR1 and CDR2 from the germline V gene are SGDLS and YYNGEE. The CDR3 sequence is CASSTARGYGYTF. The CDR3 DNA reads TGTGCCAGCAGCACCGCCCGGGGTTATGGCTACACCTTC.

This chain uses TRBV2 with TRBJ1-2; 7 bases are a match to TRBD1. Germline CDR1 SNHLY, CDR2 FYNNEI. Trimming at V came to 6 bases and at J to 0 bases, leaving 4 bases not matched to a gene. The CDR3 consists of 14 residues. The CDR3 protein is CASRYRGANYGYTF. The CDR3 DNA reads TGTGCCAGCAGGTACAGGGGAGCTAACTATGGCTACACCTTC.

This clonotype was seen repeatedly, ten times or more. The chain has TRBV12-3 or TRBV12-4 and TRBJ2-2; maybe TRBD1 (5 bases). The CDR3 extends over 14 amino acids. V shed 6 bases and J shed 2 bases, with 10 bases lying between them. The CDR3 bases are TGTGCCAGCAGCCACGACAGAAACACCGGGGAGCTGTTTTTT. This codes for CASSHDRNTGELFF.

This clonotype has a count of ten or more. The chain combines TRBV28 with TRBJ1-1; unclear D gene. This CDR3 contains 16 residues. The V gene's germline CDR1 is MDHEN and CDR2 SYDVKM. The germline V and J ends were trimmed by 10 bases and 3 bases, with 24 bases remaining between them. The CDR3 loop is CATGRNGVGKDTEAFF. Here the CDR3 DNA reads TGTGCCACCGGTAGAAATGGGGTAGGGAAGGACACTGAAGCTTTCTTT.

This clonotype was counted many times. The rearrangement links TRBV10-2 to TRBJ2-7, with 8 bases identical to TRBD1. The CDR3 is 14 amino acids. The germline gives CDR1 WSHSY, CDR2 SAAADI. Losses at the gene ends were 10 bases for V and 0 bases for J; bases not matched to a gene: 8. CDR3 bases: TGCGCCACCTACCCAGGGGGCGCCTCCTACGAGCAGTACTTC. Translation: CATYPGGASYEQYF.

This clonotype showed up many times. The chain uses TRBV3-1 and TRBJ1-1, with TRBD1 matching 7 bases. Germline values: CDR1 LGHDT, CDR2 YNNKEL (reference sequence). The CDR3 loop spans 16 amino acids. The V segment lost 4 bases and the J segment 1 base; nucleotides outside the gene matches: 9. In DNA form, the CDR3 reads TGTGCCAGCAGCCCGATCACCCGGGACAGGAACACTGAAGCTTTCTTT. Protein product: CASSPITRDRNTEAFF.

This clonotype was seen ten or more times. This chain connects TRBV28 to TRBJ1-4, with D maybe TRBD1 (6 bases). Deletions cut 6 bases from V and 3 bases from J, with 14 bases between. This CDR3 has 15 residues. The germline CDR1 and CDR2 sequences are MDHEN and SYDVKM. The CDR3 region has the DNA TGTGCCAGCAGACCCGGACAGACACCTAATGAAAAACTGTTTTTT. It specifies CASRPGQTPNEKLFF.

This sequence joins TRBV7-9 and TRBJ2-5; D unresolved. Germline-derived CDR1 and CDR2 are SEHNR and FQNEAQ (reference sequence). The CDR3 spans 15 residues. V shed 1 base and J shed 0 bases, with 9 bases lying between them. The CDR3 nucleotides are TGTGCCAGCAGCTTAGAGCCGGAGCACCAAGAGACCCAGTACTTC. Residues: CASSLEPEHQETQYF.

This clonotype has a count of ten or more. This chain links TRBV7-8 with TRBJ2-3; 12 bases map to TRBD1. Trimming at V came to 5 bases and at J to 1 base, leaving 16 bases not matched to a gene. The CDR3 loop spans 20 amino acids. CDR1 and CDR2 from the germline V gene are SGHVS and FQNEAQ. Here the CDR3 reads CASSIRPLAGTGGGTDTQYF. DNA for the CDR3: TGTGCCAGCAGCATAAGACCCCTCGCCGGGACAGGGGGCGGCACAGATACGCAGTATTTT.

The sample holds many counts of this clonotype. The V gene is TRBV18, the J gene TRBJ1-1; D unclear. CDR3 length: 14 residues. Germline-derived CDR1 and CDR2 are KGHSH and LQKENI. The ends were cut back, 0 bases at V and 1 base at J, with 6 bases in the middle. This CDR3 reads CASSPPYTNTEAFF. The CDR3 DNA reads TGTGCCAGCTCACCACCGTATACGAACACTGAAGCTTTCTTT.

This clonotype was seen more than once but under ten times. The V gene is TRBV6-1, the J gene TRBJ2-7; TRBD1 matches 8 bases. V gave up 7 bases and J gave up 7 bases; unmatched junction bases: 12. The germline V gene encodes CDR1 MNHNS and CDR2 SASEGT. This CDR3 comprises 14 residues. The CDR3 nucleotides read TGTGCCAGCAAAGCACCGGGACAGGTGGAAGAGCAGTACTTC. Protein: CASKAPGQVEEQYF.

This clonotype occurred a few times. The chain employs TRBV24-1 and TRBJ1-1, with D perhaps TRBD1 (6 bases). The CDR3 length is 13 residues. Germline V gene data show CDR1 as KGHDR and CDR2 as SFDVKD. V was trimmed by 12 bases and J by 4 bases, leaving 17 bases between them. The CDR3 DNA reads TGTGCCGCAAACTGGGGGGGCGGCACTGAAGCTTTCTTT. Protein product: CAANWGGGTEAFF.

This clonotype was detected many times. The chain has TRBV10-1 and TRBJ2-5, with D possibly TRBD1 on 6 matching bases. Germline CDR1 reads WNHNN; CDR2 reads SYGVQD (reference sequence). V was clipped by 0 bases and J by 5 bases, with 13 bases between them. This CDR3 is 15 amino acids long. The CDR3 bases are TGCGCCAGCAGTGAGTCGATGGGGACAACGGAGACCCAGTACTTC. The encoded protein is CASSESMGTTETQYF.

This clonotype has a count of ten or more. The chain combines TRBV28 with TRBJ1-2; 8 bases are shared with TRBD1. After removal of 5 bases from V and 4 bases from J, the junction contained 9 bases not matched to a gene. There are 15 residues in the CDR3. In germline, CDR1 is MDHEN, CDR2 SYDVKM. CDR3 bases: TGTGCCAGCAGTGAGGACAGGGCCCTCACCTATGGCTACACCTTC. It translates to CASSEDRALTYGYTF.

This clonotype was counted at least ten times. This chain links TRBV2 with TRBJ1-1; 7 nucleotides line up with TRBD1. This CDR3 comprises 13 residues. Germline V CDR1 and CDR2: SNHLY, FYNNEI. Trimming removed 6 bases from V and 5 bases from J; junction bases left unmatched: 6. The CDR3 coding sequence is TGTGCCAGCAGGCCCGACAGGGCGACTGAAGCTTTCTTT. Its translation: CASRPDRATEAFF. Complete variable domain (other parts from reference TRBV2 and TRBJ1-1): EPEVTQTPSHQVTQMGQEVILRCVPISNHLYFYWYRQILGQKVEFLVSFYNNEISEKSEIFDDQFSVERPDGSNFTLKIRSTKLEDSAMYFCASRPDRATEAFFGQGTRLTVV.

CDR3: CASSKGAIYNEQFF. The CDR3 DNA sequence: TGTGCCAGTAGTAAGGGGGCCATATACAATGAGCAGTTCTTC. The chain uses TRBV19 and TRBJ2-1, with TRBD1 matching 7 bases. The CDR3 has 14 residues. Trimming removed 4 bases from V and 4 bases from J; junction bases left unmatched: 4. Looked up from germline, CDR1 is LNHDA and CDR2 is SQIVND (reference sequence). Based on the CDR3 plus reference TRBV19 and TRBJ2-1, the full variable domain is DGGITQSPKYLFRKEGQNVTLSCEQNLNHDAMYWYRQDPGQGLRLIYYSQIVNDFQKGDIAEGYSVSREKKESFPLTVTSAQKNPTAFYLCASSKGAIYNEQFFGPGTRLTVL.

V usage is TRBV5-1 and J usage is TRBJ2-5; D might be TRBD1 or TRBD2, each matching 5 bases. V lost 4 bases and J lost 3, with 13 bases in between. This CDR3 is 14 amino acids long. Germline loops: CDR1 SGHRS, CDR2 YFSETQ. CDR3 in DNA: TGCGCCAGCAGCGACGGGACGGTGGAAGAGACCCAGTACTTC. Amino acids: CASSDGTVEETQYF.

This chain joins TRBV5-1 and TRBJ1-6; the D gene is possibly TRBD1 (5 bases). CDR1 SGHRS and CDR2 YFSETQ come from the germline V gene. CDR3 length: 19 residues. Trimming took off 0 bases at V and 5 bases at J, with 21 bases between the two ends. The chain's CDR3 is CASSLASGRYGGNNSPLHF. The CDR3 DNA is TGCGCCAGCAGCTTGGCCTCAGGCCGCTACGGGGGGAATAATTCACCCCTCCACTTT.

This clonotype has at least ten counts. V is TRBV6-1 and J is TRBJ2-7; D unresolved. Per the germline V gene, CDR1 is MNHNS and CDR2 is SASEGT. V was pared by 7 bases and J by 3 bases, with 7 bases between. CDR3 length: 11 residues. Here the CDR3 DNA reads TGTGCCAGCACCGTAAACTACGAGCAGTACTTC. This codes for CASTVNYEQYF.

This clonotype was counted ten times or more. The CDR3 reads CAWSTGLFGELFF. In nucleotides, the CDR3 is TGTGCCTGGAGTACGGGTCTGTTCGGGGAGCTGTTTTTT. J is TRBJ2-2 and V is TRBV30; D remains unclear. Germline assignment: CDR1 GTSNPN and CDR2 SVGIG (reference sequence). Trimming took off 2 bases at V and 7 bases at J, with 11 bases between the two ends. CDR3 length equals 13 residues.

The chain combines TRBV27 with TRBJ1-5; TRBD1 matches 11 bases. J gave up 7 bases and V 3 bases, and 5 bases lay outside the gene matches. Germline CDR1 reads MNHEY; CDR2 reads SMNVEV (reference sequence). The CDR3 has 15 residues. CDR3 nucleotide sequence: TGTGCCAGCAGTTTGGGGACAGGGGGAAGGCAGCCCCAGCATTTT. It codes for CASSLGTGGRQPQHF.

V is TRBV6-5 and J is TRBJ1-1; D may be TRBD1 (6 bases). Trimming took 4 bases from V and 4 from J, leaving 19 bases between them. The CDR3 length is 16 residues. Per germline, CDR1 MNHEY and CDR2 SVGAGI. CDR3 protein: CASSSRGGGPGTEAFF. Here the CDR3 DNA reads TGTGCCAGCAGTTCCCGGGGGGGGGGGCCGGGCACTGAAGCTTTCTTT.

This clonotype was recorded many times. The chain recombines TRBV28 with TRBJ1-4; the match to TRBD1 covers 9 bases. Germline CDR1 is MDHEN and CDR2 is SYDVKM. This CDR3 is built from 14 residues. With V trimmed by 3 bases and J by 10 bases, 6 bases remained unmatched. The CDR3 DNA reads TGTGCCAGCAGTTTCCGGGACAGGGATGGAAAACTGTTTTTT. It encodes CASSFRDRDGKLFF.

This clonotype was counted many times. The V and J genes are TRBV12-3 or TRBV12-4 and TRBJ1-2; D gene ambiguous. Deletions cut 3 bases from V and 6 bases from J, with 20 bases between. The CDR3 length is 16 residues. CDR3 region: CASSFLSQIAKDGYTF. The CDR3 nucleotides are TGTGCCAGCAGTTTTCTCAGCCAGATCGCTAAAGATGGCTACACCTTC.

This clonotype was observed at least ten times. The V call is TRBV7-3, the J call TRBJ2-5; 8 bases agree with TRBD1. The V gene end was trimmed by 2 bases and the J gene end by 4 bases; junction bases not matched to a gene: 6. Germline values: CDR1 SGHTA, CDR2 FQGTGA. The CDR3 sequence is 15 residues long. CDR3 amino acids: CASSLRTGKAETQYF. The CDR3 DNA sequence: TGTGCCAGCAGCTTACGGACAGGGAAGGCAGAGACCCAGTACTTC.

The sample holds many counts of this clonotype. The chain recombines TRBV20-1 with TRBJ1-4, with D uncertain. Germline loops: CDR1 DFQATT, CDR2 SNEGSKA (reference sequence). The germline V and J ends were trimmed by 4 bases and 7 bases, with 4 bases remaining between them. The CDR3 has 10 residues. The CDR3 region has the DNA TGCAGTGCTAAGCGTGAAAAACTGTTTTTT. It yields the protein CSAKREKLFF.

This clonotype has a count of ten or more. The chain uses TRBV12-3 or TRBV12-4 and TRBJ1-3; D gene unclear. Between the trimmed V and J ends, which lost 1 base and 5 bases, there was a span of 3 bases. The CDR3 is 12 residues long. CDR3 region: CASSLERNTIYF. For the CDR3, the DNA is TGTGCCAGCAGTTTAGAGAGAAACACCATATATTTT.

To note about this clonotype: A much larger clone lies a single base off, so this may be a read error. The rearrangement joins TRBV12-3 or TRBV12-4 to TRBJ1-3; D unclear. V lost 3 bases to trimming and J lost 4 bases, with 10 bases between them. The CDR3 length is 14 residues. CDR3 in DNA: TGTGCCAGCAGTTTCAGGTTTTTCGGAAACACCATATATTTT. Its translation is CASSFRFFGNTIYF.

The chain employs TRBV4-2 and TRBJ2-6; possibly TRBD2 for D (6 bases). Germline V gene sequence: CDR1 LGHNA, CDR2 YNFKEQ. The V end was cut by 4 bases, the J end by 0 bases, with 13 bases between. The length of the CDR3 is 17 residues. CDR3 sequence (DNA): TGTGCCAGCAGCCTTACTAGCACATCCTCTGGGGCCAACGTCCTGACTTTC. Its protein is CASSLTSTSSGANVLTF.